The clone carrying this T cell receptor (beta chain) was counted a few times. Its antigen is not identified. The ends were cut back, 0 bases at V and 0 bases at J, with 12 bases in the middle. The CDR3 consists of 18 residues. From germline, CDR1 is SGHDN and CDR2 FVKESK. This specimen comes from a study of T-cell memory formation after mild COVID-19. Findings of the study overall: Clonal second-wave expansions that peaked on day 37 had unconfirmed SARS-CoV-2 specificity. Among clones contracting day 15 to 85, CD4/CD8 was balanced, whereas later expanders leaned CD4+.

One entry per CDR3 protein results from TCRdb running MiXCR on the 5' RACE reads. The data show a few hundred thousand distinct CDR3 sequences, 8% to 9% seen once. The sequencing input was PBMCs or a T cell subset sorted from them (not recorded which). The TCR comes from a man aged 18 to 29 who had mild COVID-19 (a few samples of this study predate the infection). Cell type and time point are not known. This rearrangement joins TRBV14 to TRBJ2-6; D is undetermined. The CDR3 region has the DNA TGTGCCAGCAGCCAAGATTTATTGGGCCCCTCTGGGGCCAACGTCCTGACTTTC. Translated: CASSQDLLGPSGANVLTF.